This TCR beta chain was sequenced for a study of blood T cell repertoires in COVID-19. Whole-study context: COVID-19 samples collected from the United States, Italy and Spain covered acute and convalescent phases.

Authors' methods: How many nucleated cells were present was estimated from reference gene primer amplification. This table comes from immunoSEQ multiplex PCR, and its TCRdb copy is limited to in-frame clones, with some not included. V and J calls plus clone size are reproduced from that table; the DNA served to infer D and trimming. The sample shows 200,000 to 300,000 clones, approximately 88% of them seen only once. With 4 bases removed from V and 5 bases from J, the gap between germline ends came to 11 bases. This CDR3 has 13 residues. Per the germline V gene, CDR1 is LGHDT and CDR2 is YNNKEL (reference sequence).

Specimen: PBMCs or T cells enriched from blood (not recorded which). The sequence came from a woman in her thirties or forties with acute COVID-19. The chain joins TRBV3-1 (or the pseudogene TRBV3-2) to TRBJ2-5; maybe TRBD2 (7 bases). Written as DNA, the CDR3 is TGTGCCAGCAGCCTCCCGGGGGGCGAGACCCAGTACTTC. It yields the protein CASSLPGGETQYF.